Listed here are 16 T cell receptor beta chains from one sample, sequenced in a study of a mutant IDH1 vaccine in newly diagnosed glioma. Their cognate antigens are unknown. Clones were sequenced by immunoSEQ multiplex PCR, and TCRdb holds only the in-frame ones, with some missing. This repertoire shows 75,000 to 80,000 clones, roughly nine tenths found once; its top ten account for about 0.61%. Time point noted: week 5, during vaccination. Vaccination used 300 ug of mutant IDH1 20-mer peptide per dose, with topical imiquimod. The sample here was PBMCs, taken from a glioma patient whose treatment included an IDH1 peptide vaccine. The receptors were gathered from a woman aged 45-65 years with glioma.

The V call is TRBV5-1, the J call TRBJ2-1; 8 bases line up with TRBD2. The trim removed 5 bases at V and 3 bases at J, leaving 7 bases unmatched. Germline CDR1 SGHRS, CDR2 YFSETQ. This CDR3 has 15 amino acids. The CDR3: CASRSSGRLYNEQFF. The DNA of the CDR3 is TGCGCCAGCAGATCGAGCGGGAGACTCTACAATGAGCAGTTCTTC.

This chain uses TRBV5-1 with TRBJ2-3, with 7 bases identical to TRBD2. The CDR3 consists of 15 residues. V was pared by 5 bases and J by 2 bases, with 8 bases of the junction left unmatched. Germline V gene data show CDR1 as SGHRS and CDR2 as YFSETQ. For the CDR3, the DNA is TGCGCCAGCAGGGGAGGGGCCTTTAACACAGATACGCAGTATTTT. As protein: CASRGGAFNTDTQYF.

A note on this clone: The sample has other DNA sequences that encode this CDR3 too. The J gene is TRBJ2-3, the V gene TRBV28; D is perhaps TRBD2 (6 bases). The CDR3 consists of 13 residues. CDR1 is MDHEN, CDR2 SYDVKM, per germline. With 5 bases removed from V and 1 base from J, the gap between germline ends came to 7 bases. This chain's CDR3 is CASSPGGTDTQYF. CDR3 DNA sequence: TGTGCCAGCAGTCCGGGGGGCACAGATACGCAGTATTTT.

The rearrangement uses TRBV19 and TRBJ2-7; D not resolved. This CDR3 is built from 14 residues. The germline V gene has CDR1 LNHDA and CDR2 SQIVND (reference sequence). V was trimmed by 3 bases and J by 0 bases, leaving 9 bases between them. The chain's CDR3 is CASSIRPSSYEQYF. For the CDR3, the DNA is TGTGCCAGTAGTATTCGACCAAGCTCCTACGAGCAGTACTTC.

The chain combines TRBV28 with TRBJ2-7; D is unclear. CDR3 length equals 12 residues. The V gene's germline CDR1 is MDHEN and CDR2 SYDVKM. V was pared by 3 bases and J by 5 bases, with 8 bases between. CDR3 sequence reads: CASSLAGNEQYF. The CDR3 nucleotides are TGTGCCAGCAGTTTGGCTGGTAACGAGCAGTACTTC.

V is TRBV18 and J is TRBJ1-2; D might be TRBD1 (5 bases). Trimming removed 0 bases at V and 8 bases at J, with 22 bases between. Germline V gene lookup returns CDR1 KGHSH and CDR2 LQKENI. CDR3 length: 17 residues. DNA of the CDR3: TGTGCCAGCTCACCACCGACTAGCCGGGGATGGGGCTGGGGCTACACCTTC. Translated, it gives CASSPPTSRGWGWGYTF. Supplemented by reference TRBV18 and TRBJ1-2, the full variable domain reads NAGVMQNPRHLVRRRGQEARLRCSPMKGHSHVYWYRQLPEEGLKFMVYLQKENIIDESGMPKERFSAEFPKEGPSILRIQQVVRGDSAAYFCASSPPTSRGWGWGYTFGSGTRLTVV.

This chain joins TRBV19 and TRBJ2-7; TRBD2 aligns across 9 bases. V was pared by 4 bases and J by 2 bases, with 3 bases of the junction left unmatched. There are 14 residues in the CDR3. CDR1 and CDR2 from the germline V gene are LNHDA and SQIVND (reference sequence). This chain's CDR3 is CASSNSGRTYEQYF. CDR3 coding DNA: TGTGCCAGTAGTAACAGCGGGAGGACCTACGAGCAGTACTTC.

This clone appeared a single time. This sequence joins TRBV6-6 and TRBJ1-5; D is unresolved. V was trimmed by 5 bases and J by 0 bases, leaving 8 bases between them. Germline V CDR1 and CDR2: MNHNY, SVGAGI (reference sequence). This CDR3 is built from 14 residues. CDR3 sequence (DNA): TGTGCCAGCAGTCATACGGATAGCAATCAGCCCCAGCATTTT. Its translation is CASSHTDSNQPQHF.

The rearrangement links TRBV7-9 to TRBJ2-3, with D possibly being TRBD1 or TRBD2 (6 bases each). Germline-derived CDR1 and CDR2 are SEHNR and FQNEAQ (reference sequence). Deletions cut 6 bases from V and 5 bases from J, with 18 bases between. This CDR3 is 15 amino acids long. The CDR3 nucleotides read TGTGCCAGCAGGGTTCCGGGGGCCCAGGGAGATACGCAGTATTTT. Translating gives CASRVPGAQGDTQYF. The full variable domain, in which reference TRBV7-9 and TRBJ2-3 provide the parts outside the CDR3, is DTGVSQNPRHKITKRGQNVTFRCDPISEHNRLYWYRQTLGQGPEFLTYFQNEAQLEKSRLLSDRFSAERPKGSFSTLEIQRTEQGDSAMYLCASRVPGAQGDTQYFGPGTRLTVL.

V gene TRBV2 combines with J gene TRBJ1-6; no definite D call. The CDR3 is made up of 15 amino acids. Trimming left V 4 bases short and J 8 bases short, with 15 bases between. Germline V gives CDR1 SNHLY, CDR2 FYNNEI. The CDR3 DNA follows: TGTGCCAGCAGTGCTTTAGGTTCAGGAGATTCACCCCTCCACTTT. It codes for CASSALGSGDSPLHF.

This chain joins TRBV11-3 and TRBJ2-1, with D tentatively TRBD2 (6 bases). The CDR3 has 14 residues. V gave up 5 bases and J gave up 5 bases, with 13 bases separating them. Germline CDR1 reads SGHNT; CDR2 reads YENEEA. The CDR3 DNA follows: TGTGCCAGCAGCCTGACTAGGGGACACAATGAGCAGTTCTTC. Translation gives CASSLTRGHNEQFF.

V is TRBV11-2 and J is TRBJ1-3, with unresolved D. Germline CDR1 SGHAT, CDR2 FQNNGV. The CDR3 contains 14 residues. Trimming cost V 2 bases and J 0 bases, with 5 bases left between them. The CDR3 nucleotides read TGTGCCAGCAGCTTATACCTCTCTGGAAACACCATATATTTT. Translated, it gives CASSLYLSGNTIYF.

The chain links TRBV28 to TRBJ1-2, with a possible D match to TRBD1 (5 bases). The V gene lost 1 base and the J gene lost 3 bases, with 12 bases spanning the gap. The CDR3 extends over 15 amino acids. The germline CDR1 and CDR2 sequences are MDHEN and SYDVKM. CDR3 DNA: TGTGCCAGCAGTTTATTAGGGCAGGGTTACTATGGCTACACCTTC. This sequence encodes CASSLLGQGYYGYTF.

The chain couples TRBV28 to TRBJ2-5; TRBD1 is a possible D gene (5 bases). V lost 7 bases and J 4 bases, leaving 19 bases between the germline ends. The length of the CDR3 is 15 residues. In germline, CDR1 is MDHEN, CDR2 SYDVKM. The CDR3, as DNA: TGTGCCAGCACTATGGAAGGGGCTGGCGCAGAGACCCAGTACTTC. Protein product: CASTMEGAGAETQYF.

The rearrangement links TRBV7-3 to TRBJ2-7; a weak D match, TRBD2 (6 bases). The CDR3 runs to 13 residues. The germline V gene has CDR1 SGHTA and CDR2 FQGTGA. V was cut by 1 base and J by 5 bases, with 9 bases left in between. CDR3 DNA: TGTGCCAGCAGCTTAATTGCGGGGAACGAGCAGTACTTC. Protein: CASSLIAGNEQYF.

V and J are TRBV6-1 and TRBJ1-5; the D gene is possibly TRBD1 (5 bases). Trimming stripped 2 bases from V and 3 bases from J, with 26 bases between. Germline V lookup: CDR1 MNHNS, CDR2 SASEGT. This CDR3 is 20 amino acids long. The CDR3 reads CASSEYRFIDRKIHNQPQHF. Written as DNA, the CDR3 is TGTGCCAGCAGTGAATACCGTTTTATTGACAGAAAAATCCACAATCAGCCCCAGCATTTT.